A selection of T cell receptor beta chains follows, all from one sample in a study of T cells in localized non-small cell lung cancer. Clones were read by immunoSEQ multiplex PCR, and TCRdb kept only the in-frame ones, dropping some. The sample lists about 72,000 clones; approximately 84% were seen once. The starting material was peripheral blood, obtained before any cancer treatment. These receptors originate from an older female donor with stage I lung adenocarcinoma. The CDR3 runs from the conserved cysteine through the conserved F or W. The D gene is left open where the match is weak. Size is stated for part of the rows, as once, few or many counts, or as a class when the clone is expanded.

D gene: .; V gene: TRBV5-1; J gene: TRBJ1-4; clone size: .; CDR3 protein: CASSWDNPNEKLFF; CDR3 DNA: TGCGCCAGCAGCTGGGACAACCCAAATGAAAAACTGTTTTTT
D gene: .; V gene: TRBV19; J gene: TRBJ2-2; clone size: .; CDR3 protein: CASSTRGGTGELFF; CDR3 DNA: TGTGCCAGTAGTACCAGGGGCGGAACCGGGGAGCTGTTTTTT
D gene: .; V gene: TRBV6-1; J gene: TRBJ1-4; clone size: .; CDR3 protein: CASSEARGGGNEKLFF; CDR3 DNA: TGTGCCAGCAGTGAAGCGAGGGGGGGCGGTAATGAAAAACTGTTTTTT
D gene: TRBD1; V gene: TRBV2; J gene: TRBJ1-1; clone size: .; CDR3 protein: CASKAGGFANTEAFF; CDR3 DNA: TGTGCCAGCAAGGCAGGGGGTTTCGCGAACACTGAAGCTTTCTTT
D gene: TRBD2; V gene: TRBV5-1; J gene: TRBJ2-1; clone size: .; CDR3 protein: CASSSLAGSYNEQFF; CDR3 DNA: TGCGCCAGCAGCTCCCTAGCGGGATCCTACAATGAGCAGTTCTTC
D gene: .; V gene: TRBV6-4; J gene: TRBJ2-3; clone size: .; CDR3 protein: CASSTGTSTDTQYF; CDR3 DNA: TGTGCCAGCAGTACAGGGACTAGCACAGATACGCAGTATTTT
D gene: TRBD2; V gene: TRBV7-2; J gene: TRBJ2-2; clone size: .; CDR3 protein: CASSSFSGGVAGELFF; CDR3 DNA: TGTGCCAGCAGCTCATTTAGCGGGGGGGTGGCCGGGGAGCTGTTTTTT
D gene: .; V gene: TRBV10-1; J gene: TRBJ1-1; clone size: once; CDR3 protein: CASSEGPGGAEAFF; CDR3 DNA: TGCGCCAGCAGTGAGGGGCCGGGGGGGGCTGAAGCTTTCTTT
D gene: .; V gene: TRBV19; J gene: TRBJ1-5; clone size: .; CDR3 protein: CASSSYAGENQPQHF; CDR3 DNA: TGTGCCAGTAGTTCCTATGCAGGGGAAAATCAGCCCCAGCATTTT
D gene: .; V gene: TRBV18; J gene: TRBJ2-2; clone size: once; CDR3 protein: CASSPPSRGGNTGELFF; CDR3 DNA: TGTGCCAGCTCACCACCCTCTCGTGGGGGCAACACCGGGGAGCTGTTTTTT
D gene: .; V gene: TRBV4-1; J gene: TRBJ2-5; clone size: .; CDR3 protein: CASSRTGPGGAETQYF; CDR3 DNA: TGCGCCAGCAGCCGAACTGGCCCTGGGGGGGCGGAGACCCAGTACTTC
D gene: .; V gene: TRBV19; J gene: TRBJ2-1; clone size: .; CDR3 protein: CASSPGTLLPEQFF; CDR3 DNA: TGTGCCAGTAGTCCCGGGACTCTCCTCCCTGAGCAGTTCTTC
D gene: .; V gene: TRBV11-2; J gene: TRBJ2-7; clone size: .; CDR3 protein: CASSLDGTSIYEQYF; CDR3 DNA: TGTGCCAGCAGCTTAGACGGGACAAGCATTTACGAGCAGTACTTC
D gene: .; V gene: TRBV19; J gene: TRBJ2-7; clone size: .; CDR3 protein: CASSMYPKGEAPYEQYF; CDR3 DNA: TGTGCCAGTAGTATGTACCCCAAGGGGGAGGCCCCCTACGAGCAGTACTTC
D gene: TRBD1; V gene: TRBV18; J gene: TRBJ1-2; clone size: few; CDR3 protein: CASSPRQGYGYTF; CDR3 DNA: TGTGCCAGCTCACCACGACAGGGTTATGGCTACACCTTC
D gene: TRBD1; V gene: TRBV2; J gene: TRBJ2-7; clone size: .; CDR3 protein: CASTGQASHSYEQYF; CDR3 DNA: TGTGCCAGCACGGGACAGGCTTCTCACTCCTACGAGCAGTACTTC
D gene: TRBD2; V gene: TRBV27; J gene: TRBJ2-1; clone size: .; CDR3 protein: CATAFGTSSKSEQFF; CDR3 DNA: TGTGCCACCGCTTTCGGGACTAGTAGTAAAAGTGAGCAGTTCTTC
D gene: TRBD2; V gene: TRBV7-3; J gene: TRBJ2-7; clone size: .; CDR3 protein: CASSLRAGDYEQYF; CDR3 DNA: TGTGCCAGCAGCTTAAGAGCGGGGGACTACGAGCAGTACTTC
D gene: .; V gene: TRBV2; J gene: TRBJ2-2; clone size: .; CDR3 protein: CASSIQGTGELFF; CDR3 DNA: TGTGCCAGCAGTATACAGGGTACCGGGGAGCTGTTTTTT
D gene: .; V gene: TRBV5-6; J gene: TRBJ1-1; clone size: .; CDR3 protein: CASSLSGVGAEAFF; CDR3 DNA: TGTGCCAGCAGCTTGTCAGGGGTCGGGGCTGAAGCTTTCTTT
D gene: .; V gene: TRBV5-4; J gene: TRBJ1-3; clone size: .; CDR3 protein: CASSLFQGTNTIYF; CDR3 DNA: TGTGCCAGCAGCTTGTTTCAGGGGACGAACACCATATATTTT
D gene: .; V gene: TRBV6-6; J gene: TRBJ2-7; clone size: .; CDR3 protein: CASRAGTGSSYEQYF; CDR3 DNA: TGTGCCAGCAGAGCTGGGACGGGAAGCTCCTACGAGCAGTACTTC
D gene: TRBD1; V gene: TRBV28; J gene: TRBJ2-7; clone size: .; CDR3 protein: CASLKQGYEQYF; CDR3 DNA: TGTGCCAGCCTAAAACAGGGGTACGAGCAGTACTTC
D gene: .; V gene: TRBV10-2; J gene: TRBJ1-2; clone size: .; CDR3 protein: CASSKLTMGLDVTDYGYTF; CDR3 DNA: TGCGCCAGCAGCAAGCTAACGATGGGCCTAGACGTGACAGACTATGGCTACACCTTC
D gene: .; V gene: TRBV4-2; J gene: TRBJ1-2; clone size: .; CDR3 protein: CASSQDFVQERYGYTF; CDR3 DNA: TGTGCCAGCAGCCAAGATTTCGTCCAGGAACGCTATGGCTACACCTTC
D gene: .; V gene: TRBV9; J gene: TRBJ2-7; clone size: .; CDR3 protein: CASSVGQSNSYEQYF; CDR3 DNA: TGTGCCAGCAGCGTAGGACAGTCAAACTCCTACGAGCAGTACTTC
D gene: .; V gene: TRBV6-5; J gene: TRBJ2-7; clone size: .; CDR3 protein: CASGWGTSYEQYF; CDR3 DNA: TGTGCCAGCGGTTGGGGGACCTCCTACGAGCAGTACTTC
D gene: TRBD1; V gene: TRBV30; J gene: TRBJ2-1; clone size: .; CDR3 protein: CAWATGPLNEQFF; CDR3 DNA: TGTGCCTGGGCGACAGGGCCGCTCAATGAGCAGTTCTTC
D gene: .; V gene: TRBV5-1; J gene: TRBJ1-1; clone size: .; CDR3 protein: CASSLSSRRGRTEAFF; CDR3 DNA: TGCGCCAGCAGCTTGTCGTCACGGAGGGGAAGGACTGAAGCTTTCTTT
D gene: TRBD1; V gene: TRBV5-1; J gene: TRBJ2-1; clone size: .; CDR3 protein: CASSLTGTGGINYNEQFF; CDR3 DNA: TGCGCCAGCAGCTTGACCGGGACAGGGGGTATAAACTACAATGAGCAGTTCTTC
D gene: .; V gene: TRBV2; J gene: TRBJ1-4; clone size: .; CDR3 protein: CASSRQPQGELFF; CDR3 DNA: TGTGCCAGCAGCCGACAACCCCAAGGAGAACTGTTTTTT
D gene: TRBD1; V gene: TRBV5-1; J gene: TRBJ2-4; clone size: .; CDR3 protein: CASSYGGTVIDIQYF; CDR3 DNA: TGCGCCAGCAGTTATGGTGGGACAGTAATCGACATTCAGTACTTC
D gene: TRBD1; V gene: TRBV11-3; J gene: TRBJ1-4; clone size: .; CDR3 protein: CASSGTGNTNEKLFF; CDR3 DNA: TGTGCCAGCAGCGGGACAGGGAATACTAATGAAAAACTGTTTTTT
D gene: .; V gene: TRBV2; J gene: TRBJ2-5; clone size: .; CDR3 protein: CASTVRQQGYQETQYF; CDR3 DNA: TGTGCCAGCACGGTCCGGCAACAGGGCTACCAAGAGACCCAGTACTTC
D gene: .; V gene: TRBV7-2; J gene: TRBJ2-5; clone size: .; CDR3 protein: CASSLEQGVKTQYF; CDR3 DNA: TGTGCCAGCAGCTTAGAACAGGGTGTAAAGACCCAGTACTTC
D gene: .; V gene: TRBV6-1; J gene: TRBJ1-3; clone size: .; CDR3 protein: CASRGSRVDTIYF; CDR3 DNA: TGTGCCAGCAGAGGGTCCCGGGTAGACACCATATATTTT
D gene: .; V gene: TRBV9; J gene: TRBJ2-3; clone size: .; CDR3 protein: CASSVMGRVVADTQYF; CDR3 DNA: TGTGCCAGCAGCGTAATGGGTAGGGTCGTCGCAGATACGCAGTATTTT
D gene: .; V gene: TRBV10-2; J gene: TRBJ2-5; clone size: .; CDR3 protein: CARPPSETQYF; CDR3 DNA: TGCGCCAGACCCCCTTCGGAGACCCAGTACTTC
D gene: .; V gene: TRBV7-3; J gene: TRBJ2-7; clone size: .; CDR3 protein: CASSLSPGVGEQYF; CDR3 DNA: TGTGCCAGCAGCTTAAGCCCCGGAGTCGGCGAGCAGTACTTC
D gene: .; V gene: TRBV6-5; J gene: TRBJ1-2; clone size: .; CDR3 protein: CASKGSPGGYTF; CDR3 DNA: TGTGCCAGCAAGGGGTCCCCTGGAGGCTACACCTTC
D gene: .; V gene: TRBV7-9; J gene: TRBJ1-1; clone size: .; CDR3 protein: CASSFVNTEAFF; CDR3 DNA: TGTGCCAGCAGCTTTGTGAACACTGAAGCTTTCTTT
D gene: .; V gene: TRBV5-1; J gene: TRBJ2-5; clone size: .; CDR3 protein: CASSFSSVTPIETQYF; CDR3 DNA: TGCGCCAGCAGCTTCAGTTCTGTGACTCCTATAGAGACCCAGTACTTC
D gene: TRBD1; V gene: TRBV30; J gene: TRBJ1-5; clone size: .; CDR3 protein: CAWSVLRTGMYGNQPQHF; CDR3 DNA: TGTGCCTGGAGTGTACTCCGGACAGGCATGTACGGCAATCAGCCCCAGCATTTT
D gene: .; V gene: TRBV5-1; J gene: TRBJ2-3; clone size: .; CDR3 protein: CASSLEVVGTDTQYF; CDR3 DNA: TGCGCCAGCAGCTTGGAAGTCGTCGGCACAGATACGCAGTATTTT
D gene: TRBD1; V gene: TRBV7-2; J gene: TRBJ2-7; clone size: .; CDR3 protein: CASSLAPGTVLSYEQYF; CDR3 DNA: TGTGCCAGCAGCTTAGCCCCTGGGACAGTGCTATCCTACGAGCAGTACTTC
D gene: .; V gene: TRBV7-9; J gene: TRBJ2-2; clone size: once; CDR3 protein: CASSLVPTGELFF; CDR3 DNA: TGTGCCAGCAGCTTAGTTCCCACCGGGGAGCTGTTTTTT
D gene: .; V gene: TRBV23-1; J gene: TRBJ2-3; clone size: .; CDR3 protein: CASSQSPLRADTQYF; CDR3 DNA: TGCGCCAGCAGTCAATCACCCCTCCGGGCAGATACGCAGTATTTT
D gene: TRBD1; V gene: TRBV27; J gene: TRBJ2-7; clone size: .; CDR3 protein: CASSLSGTDLVPYEQYF; CDR3 DNA: TGTGCCAGCAGTTTATCTGGGACAGACCTTGTCCCCTACGAGCAGTACTTC
D gene: TRBD1; V gene: TRBV30; J gene: TRBJ2-1; clone size: .; CDR3 protein: CALGQGKVNEQFF; CDR3 DNA: TGTGCCTTAGGACAGGGAAAGGTTAATGAGCAGTTCTTC
D gene: TRBD1; V gene: TRBV2; J gene: TRBJ2-6; clone size: .; CDR3 protein: CASTPGQGLSGANVLTF; CDR3 DNA: TGTGCCAGCACCCCGGGACAGGGATTATCTGGGGCCAACGTCCTGACTTTC
D gene: .; V gene: TRBV19; J gene: TRBJ2-3; clone size: .; CDR3 protein: CASSLLQGGGTDTQYF; CDR3 DNA: TGTGCCAGTAGTCTACTACAGGGAGGAGGGACAGATACGCAGTATTTT